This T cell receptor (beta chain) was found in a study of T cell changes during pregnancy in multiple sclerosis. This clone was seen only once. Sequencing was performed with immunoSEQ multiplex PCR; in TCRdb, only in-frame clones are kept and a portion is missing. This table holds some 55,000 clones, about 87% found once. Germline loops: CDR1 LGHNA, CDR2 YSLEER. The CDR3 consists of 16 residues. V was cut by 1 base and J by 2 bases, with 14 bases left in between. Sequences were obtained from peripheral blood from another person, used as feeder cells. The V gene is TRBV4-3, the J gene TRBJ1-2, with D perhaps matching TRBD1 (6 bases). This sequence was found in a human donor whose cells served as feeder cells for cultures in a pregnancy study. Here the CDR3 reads CASSQVGRGPNYGYTF. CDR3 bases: TGCGCCAGCAGCCAAGTGGGGCGGGGGCCCAACTATGGCTACACCTTC.